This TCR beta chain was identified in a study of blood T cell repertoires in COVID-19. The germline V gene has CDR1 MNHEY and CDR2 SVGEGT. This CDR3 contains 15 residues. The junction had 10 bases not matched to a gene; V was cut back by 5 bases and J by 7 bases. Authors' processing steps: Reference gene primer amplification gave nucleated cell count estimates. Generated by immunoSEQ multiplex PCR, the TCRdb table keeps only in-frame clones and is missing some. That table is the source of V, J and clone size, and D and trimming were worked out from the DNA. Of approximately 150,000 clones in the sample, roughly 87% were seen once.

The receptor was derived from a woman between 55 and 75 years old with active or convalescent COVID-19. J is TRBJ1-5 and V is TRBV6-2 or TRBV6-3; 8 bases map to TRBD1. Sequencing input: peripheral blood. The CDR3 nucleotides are TGTGCCAGCAGTCCGTCCGACAGGGGTAGACAGCCCCAGCATTTT. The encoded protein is CASSPSDRGRQPQHF.